These T cell receptor beta chains were read from a single sample in a study of identical twins. TCRdb redid the calling of the 5' RACE reads with MiXCR, one entry per CDR3 protein. There are 420,000 or so distinct CDR3 sequences in the sample; about 18% occur only once, and roughly 12% lies in the top ten. The sequenced sample was naive T cells sorted from blood. Every receptor here comes from a man in his forties or fifties in good health. CDR3s include the opening cysteine and the closing phenylalanine or tryptophan. D genes are given only for firm matches. The size entry is marked missing in some rows and otherwise reads once, few, many or a size class.

v_gene,abundance,d_gene,len,j_gene,CDR3nt,CDR3aa
TRBV12-3/TRBV12-4,many,NA,13,TRBJ1-2,TGTGCCACAATCGACGAAACTAACTATGGCTACACCTTC,CATIDETNYGYTF
TRBV5-4,NA,NA,13,TRBJ2-1,TGTGCCAGCAGCTCCCTACTGGCGGATGAGCAGTTCTTC,CASSSLLADEQFF
TRBV10-3,NA,NA,17,TRBJ2-7,TGTGCCATCAGTGAAGGACTTGGGGCAGGGGATACCTACGAGCAGTACTTC,CAISEGLGAGDTYEQYF
TRBV29-1,NA,NA,13,TRBJ2-7,TGCAGCGTTGGGGCCAGAACTTCCTACGAGCAGTACTTC,CSVGARTSYEQYF
TRBV20-1,many,TRBD2,19,TRBJ2-1,TGCAGTGCTAGAAATGGTGGGTTAGCGGGGACCCCATCCTACAATGAGCAGTTCTTC,CSARNGGLAGTPSYNEQFF
TRBV7-8,many,TRBD2,18,TRBJ2-1,TGTGCCAGCAGCAGAACCCGACTAGCGGGAAGCCGTTTTGATGAGCAGTTCTTC,CASSRTRLAGSRFDEQFF
TRBV10-3,few,NA,14,TRBJ2-4,TGTGCCATCAGTGAGTCGGCTTTTGCGAACATTCAGTACTTC,CAISESAFANIQYF
TRBV29-1,NA,NA,14,TRBJ1-1,TGCAGCGTTGAACGTCAGGGATTAGTGACTGAAGCTTTCTTT,CSVERQGLVTEAFF
TRBV20-1,many,TRBD2,13,TRBJ2-5,TGCAGTGCTATTTGGGAGGGAAGAGAGACCCAGTACTTC,CSAIWEGRETQYF
TRBV12-3/TRBV12-4,NA,NA,15,TRBJ1-1,TGTGCCAGCAGTTTTAGGGGGGGGCCGAACACTGAAGCTTTCTTT,CASSFRGGPNTEAFF
TRBV7-2,NA,TRBD1,15,TRBJ1-1,TGTGCCAGCAGCCTCATGGACAGGGCGTGGACTGAAGCTTTCTTT,CASSLMDRAWTEAFF
TRBV7-9,many,TRBD1,16,TRBJ2-1,TGTGCCAGCAGCCCCGACAGGGGAGTGTCCTACAATGAGCAGTTCTTC,CASSPDRGVSYNEQFF
TRBV24-1,NA,TRBD1,15,TRBJ1-1,TGTGCCACCAGCCCGGGACAGGGGTTGAACACTGAAGCTTTCTTT,CATSPGQGLNTEAFF
TRBV20-1,few,NA,15,TRBJ1-4,TGCAGTGCTACCCCACTCGGGGCCGGCGGTGAAAAACTGTTTTTT,CSATPLGAGGEKLFF
TRBV5-1,NA,NA,16,TRBJ1-5,TGCGCCAGCAGCCCGGGGGGAGGGGATAGCAATCAGCCCCAGCATTTT,CASSPGGGDSNQPQHF
TRBV3-1,few,TRBD1,14,TRBJ2-7,TGTGCCAGCAGCTCCGGGACAGGGAAATACGAGCAGTACTTC,CASSSGTGKYEQYF
TRBV28,NA,NA,15,TRBJ2-1,TGTGCCAGCAGTCCGCCAGGACGACTCTACAATGAGCAGTTCTTC,CASSPPGRLYNEQFF
TRBV6-1,NA,NA,17,TRBJ2-5,TGTGCCAGCACCAAATATGGAAGTCATCTTGGCCAAGAAACCCAGTACTTC,CASTKYGSHLGQETQYF
TRBV28,many,TRBD2,16,TRBJ2-7,TGTGCCAGCATAAACTATAATCTAGCGGGAGCCTACGAGCAGTACTTC,CASINYNLAGAYEQYF
TRBV6-5,NA,TRBD1,12,TRBJ2-1,TGTGCCAGCAGCCGGGACAGGGTTGAGCAGTTCTTC,CASSRDRVEQFF
TRBV2,NA,TRBD1,15,TRBJ2-7,TGTGCCAGCACCCAGGACAGGGGGTACTCCTACGAGCAGTACTTC,CASTQDRGYSYEQYF
TRBV4-1,many,TRBD2,21,TRBJ2-3,TGCGCCAGCAGCCAAGAGGTGAGGTGGGGCAGCGGGGCCCCTAGCACAGATACGCAGTATTTT,CASSQEVRWGSGAPSTDTQYF
TRBV5-1,many,NA,16,TRBJ1-3,TGCGCCAGCAGCTTGGAGGTTCGAGGCTCTGGAAACACCATATATTTT,CASSLEVRGSGNTIYF
TRBV9,many,NA,15,TRBJ1-5,TGTGCCAGCAGCGTCGACAGCAATAGCAATCAGCCCCAGCATTTT,CASSVDSNSNQPQHF
TRBV7-9,few,NA,17,TRBJ1-3,TGTGCCAGCAGCTCCCCGGCCCGGGCCACCTCTGGAAACACCATATATTTT,CASSSPARATSGNTIYF
TRBV15,few,NA,12,TRBJ2-3,TGTGCCACCAGCAGAGAGGTATCCACGCAGTATTTT,CATSREVSTQYF
TRBV28,many,NA,12,TRBJ1-1,TGTGCCAGCAGTCTCCCCCCAGCCGAAGCTTTCTTT,CASSLPPAEAFF
TRBV27,many,TRBD2,14,TRBJ2-7,TGTGCCAGCAGGGGACTAGCGGACATCTACGAGCAGTACTTC,CASRGLADIYEQYF
TRBV28,NA,TRBD2,14,TRBJ2-1,TGTGCCAGCCGTAGCGGGGGGGCGAGGAATGAGCAGTTCTTC,CASRSGGARNEQFF
TRBV14,many,NA,15,TRBJ2-1,TGTGCCAGCAGCTCAAGAGTGGTCATCAGCAATGAGCAGTTCTTC,CASSSRVVISNEQFF
TRBV6-5,NA,NA,12,TRBJ2-7,TGTGCCAGCAGGAGGGGAGCTGGCGAGCAGTACTTC,CASRRGAGEQYF
TRBV7-2,NA,TRBD1,15,TRBJ2-7,TGTGCCAGCAGCTTAGAGGACAGGGGCCGGTACGAGCAGTACTTC,CASSLEDRGRYEQYF
TRBV5-1,NA,TRBD1,15,TRBJ1-6,TGCGCCAGCAGCCCAACAGGGGCAGGGTCCTCACCCCTCCACTTT,CASSPTGAGSSPLHF
TRBV20-1,many,TRBD2,15,TRBJ2-1,TGCAGTGCGCCATCGGGACTAGTCAGCGACAATGAGCAGTTCTTC,CSAPSGLVSDNEQFF
TRBV4-1,NA,NA,16,TRBJ2-7,TGCGCCAGCAGCCAAGGGGCAGGGGTGTCACCCCTCGAGCAGTACTTC,CASSQGAGVSPLEQYF
TRBV2,NA,NA,11,TRBJ1-5,TGTGCCAGCAGTGGGGATGGGCCCCAGCATTTT,CASSGDGPQHF
TRBV20-1,NA,TRBD1,12,TRBJ2-5,TGCAGTGCTAGTTACAGGGGAGAGACCCAGTACTTC,CSASYRGETQYF
TRBV18,NA,TRBD1,13,TRBJ1-1,TGTGCCAGCTCACCACTCGACAGGGGTCCAGCTTTCTTT,CASSPLDRGPAFF
TRBV11-2,few,NA,11,TRBJ2-5,TGTGCCAGCAGCTGGGAGCAGACCCAGTACTTC,CASSWEQTQYF
TRBV7-9,many,TRBD2,14,TRBJ2-5,TGTGCCAGCAGCTTCCGCGGCGGGGGAGAGACCCAGTACTTC,CASSFRGGGETQYF
TRBV29-1,NA,NA,14,TRBJ1-1,TGCAGCGTTGACGTGAGGGGGGGCAACACTGAAGCTTTCTTT,CSVDVRGGNTEAFF
TRBV4-2,NA,NA,14,TRBJ2-7,TGTGCCAGCAGCCAACTGGACGTGAGCTACGAGCAGTACTTC,CASSQLDVSYEQYF
TRBV5-1,many,NA,12,TRBJ2-7,TGCGCCAGCAGCAGGACTATGAACGAGCAGTACTTC,CASSRTMNEQYF
TRBV2,NA,NA,19,TRBJ1-4,TGTGCCAGTTTGGGGGGGACACGGTTCAATCCTCAACTGGCGTCGAAACTGTTTTTT,CASLGGTRFNPQLASKLFF
TRBV10-3,NA,NA,15,TRBJ2-5,TGTGCCATCAGTGAGCCGAACAGGGCCGAGGAGACCCAGTACTTC,CAISEPNRAEETQYF
TRBV27,few,TRBD1,14,TRBJ1-1,TGTGCCAGCAGTTCGTTCAGAACAGGGGGGGGAGCTTTCTTT,CASSSFRTGGGAFF
TRBV10-3,few,TRBD2,15,TRBJ2-2,TGTGCCATCACCCCCGGACTAGCGGGATTCGGGGAGCTGTTTTTT,CAITPGLAGFGELFF
TRBV20-1,few,TRBD2,15,TRBJ2-3,TGCAGTGCCCACTGGGCGGGGGTTAACACAGATACGCAGTATTTT,CSAHWAGVNTDTQYF
TRBV7-9,NA,NA,14,TRBJ2-1,TGTGCCAGCAGCTTGACCGACACGCGCAGGGAGCAGTTCTTC,CASSLTDTRREQFF
TRBV10-3,many,NA,13,TRBJ1-6,TGTGCCATCAGTGAACGTCCAGATTCACCCCTCCACTTT,CAISERPDSPLHF
TRBV5-6,NA,NA,16,TRBJ2-5,TGTGCCAGCAGCTTGGAGTTCAGTCCACTCCAAGAGACCCAGTACTTC,CASSLEFSPLQETQYF
TRBV6-6,NA,NA,12,TRBJ1-2,TGTGCCAGCAGGTTGGACCGGTATGGCTACACCTTC,CASRLDRYGYTF
TRBV29-1,NA,TRBD1,12,TRBJ2-7,TGCAGCGCTGGGACAGGAATTAGCGAGCAGTACTTC,CSAGTGISEQYF
TRBV7-2,NA,TRBD1,15,TRBJ2-7,TGTGCCAGCAGCTTATCCACAGGGGTTAAGGTCGAGCAGTACTTC,CASSLSTGVKVEQYF
TRBV29-1,few,NA,11,TRBJ2-7,TGCAGCGCCGGACAGCTCTACGAGCAGTACTTC,CSAGQLYEQYF
TRBV20-1,NA,TRBD1,13,TRBJ1-1,TGCAGTGCAAGAGAGGGGGCGTACACTGAAGCTTTCTTT,CSAREGAYTEAFF
TRBV4-1,NA,NA,15,TRBJ2-1,TGCGCCAGCAGCCAGCGACCAGGGGCCCACAATGAGCAGTTCTTC,CASSQRPGAHNEQFF
TRBV20-1,NA,TRBD2,13,TRBJ2-7,TGCAGTGTTTTAGCGGGGTTCGCCTACGAGCAGTACTTC,CSVLAGFAYEQYF
TRBV29-1,NA,NA,12,TRBJ2-3,TGCAGCGTACGACAGGGCACAGATACGCAGTATTTT,CSVRQGTDTQYF